Each of the 26 T cell receptor beta chains below was sequenced from the same sample in a study of tumor and adjacent non-tumor tissue in lung cancer. Three rounds of nested PCR, following a modified ARM-PCR protocol, produced the TCRbeta library. TCRdb redid the calling of the multiplex PCR reads with MiXCR, one entry per CDR3 protein. The sample contains 80,000 or so distinct CDR3 sequences, roughly 80% of which appear only once. The template was RNA from unsorted bulk tissue. This non-tumor lung sample came from over 3 cm beyond the tumor edge. Sequenced: distant non-tumor lung tissue. These receptors came from a man between 60 and 75 years old with non-small cell lung cancer.

V gene TRBV20-1 combines with J gene TRBJ2-7; TRBD2 matches 7 bases. Germline trimming cut 7 bases from V and 3 bases from J; bases unmatched to any gene: 12. Germline loops: CDR1 DFQATT, CDR2 SNEGSKA (reference sequence). This CDR3 region has 14 residues. In DNA, the CDR3 is TGCAGTGTTAGGTCTCCTAGCGGCAACTACGAGCAGTACTTC. Its translation is CSVRSPSGNYEQYF.

A remark on this clonotype: A read error is possible here, since a much larger clone lies one base away. This chain connects TRBV29-1 to TRBJ2-7, with TRBD1 identical over 8 bases. Germline-derived CDR1 and CDR2 are SQVTM and ANQGSEA. The CDR3 totals 14 residues. Trimming took 3 bases from V and 3 from J; bases not matched to a gene: 7. CDR3 sequence reads: CSVDVTGVGYEQYF. CDR3 bases: TGCAGCGTTGATGTGACAGGGGTAGGCTACGAGCAGTACTTC.

This chain links TRBV25-1 with TRBJ2-5, with a tentative D call TRBD2 (7 bases). The germline V and J ends were trimmed by 3 bases and 4 bases, with 15 bases remaining between them. Germline V CDR1 and CDR2: MGHDK, SYGVNS. The CDR3 covers 15 residues. The CDR3 sequence: CASSEYGGRGETQYF. The CDR3, as DNA: TGTGCCAGCAGTGAGTACGGGGGGCGAGGAGAGACCCAGTACTTC.

The chain carries TRBV6-1 and TRBJ1-6; D is uncertain. Trimming removed 9 bases at V and 9 bases at J, with 12 bases between. Germline CDR1 reads MNHNS; CDR2 reads SASEGT. CDR3 size: 12 residues. CDR3 sequence: CASGLRGSPLHF. The CDR3 DNA follows: TGTGCCAGTGGACTTCGAGGTTCACCCCTCCACTTT.

Points on this clonotype: The conserved phenylalanine or tryptophan is not found at the CDR3 terminus, so this likely reflects a read error. It is unclear where the CDR3 begins or ends on the DNA, so no DNA is shown, and the CDR3 is as TCRdb lists it. The rearrangement links TRBV20-1 to TRBJ2-7; no check of the table's D call, TRBD1, against the DNA was made. The germline V gene encodes CDR1 DFQATT and CDR2 SNEGSKA (reference sequence). The CDR3 is 12 amino acids long, termini counted. CDR3 sequence: CSARNRADVEYL.

This clonotype is a singleton in its sample. J is TRBJ1-4 and V is TRBV20-1; D is uncertain. This CDR3 contains 16 residues. The germline V gene encodes CDR1 DFQATT and CDR2 SNEGSKA (reference sequence). V shed 5 bases and J shed 5 bases, with 21 bases lying between them. The CDR3 sequence: CSAFMTYLAQNEKLFF. CDR3 coding DNA: TGCAGTGCTTTCATGACCTACTTGGCCCAAAATGAAAAACTGTTTTTT.

Comment on this clonotype: Compared with germline, one end of the junction differs, possibly owing to a read error. This chain joins TRBV20-1 and TRBJ2-7, with 7 bases lining up with TRBD2. The germline V gene encodes CDR1 DFQATT and CDR2 SNEGSKA (reference sequence). The CDR3 has 17 amino acids. The CDR3 DNA follows: TGCAGTGCTAGAGATCCTTTCGGCGGGAGCTCCACCTACGAGGAGTACTTC. It translates to CSARDPFGGSSTYEEYF.

The V and J genes are TRBV29-1 and TRBJ2-1; D might be TRBD1 (5 bases). CDR3 size: 11 residues. The germline V and J ends were trimmed by 8 bases and 16 bases, with 21 bases remaining between them. Germline assignment: CDR1 SQVTM and CDR2 ANQGSEA. This CDR3 reads CSIAGPSFQFF. The CDR3 nucleotides read TGCAGCATCGCAGGGCCAAGTTTCCAATTCTTC.

Points on this clonotype: Sequence at one end of the junction differs from germline and may be a read error. This chain links TRBV11-2 with TRBJ2-7; the D is unclear. The CDR3 has 13 residues. Germline V gives CDR1 SGHAT, CDR2 FQNNGV. CDR3 protein: CASRLDTLYEQHF. The CDR3 nucleotides read TGTGCCAGCCGCTTAGACACGCTCTACGAGCAGCATTTC.

This chain links TRBV5-5 with TRBJ1-3, with 9 bases matching TRBD1. Germline CDR1 is SGHKS and CDR2 is YYEKEE (reference sequence). V shed 4 bases, J shed 3 bases, and the junction held 5 bases outside the gene matches. The CDR3 spans 15 residues. The CDR3 protein is CASSPGQGDGNTIYF. The CDR3, as DNA: TGTGCCAGCAGCCCGGGACAGGGAGATGGAAACACCATATATTTT.

Points on this clonotype: One junction end does not reproduce the germline sequence, and a read error may be involved. This chain connects TRBV12-3 or TRBV12-4 to TRBJ1-1; D is possibly TRBD1 (5 bases). This CDR3 is built from 15 residues. The CDR3 region has the DNA TGTTCCAGCCGTTTCCCAGGGATACTGAACACTGAAGCTCTCTTT. Protein sequence: CSSRFPGILNTEALF.

This chain joins TRBV20-1 and TRBJ1-1; 11 bases align to TRBD1. The V gene's germline CDR1 is DFQATT and CDR2 SNEGSKA (reference sequence). The CDR3 runs to 17 residues. Unmatched junction bases numbered 9, after V lost 2 bases and J lost 1 base. DNA for the CDR3: TGCAGTGCTAGAACAAGGACAGGGGGCACCTGGAACACTGAAGCTTTCTTT. It translates to CSARTRTGGTWNTEAFF.

This chain uses TRBV4-1 with TRBJ1-1; D is perhaps TRBD1 (5 bases). Germline lookup yields CDR1 MGHRA and CDR2 YSYEKL. This CDR3 is 14 amino acids long. The ends were cut back, 11 bases at V and 1 base at J, with 17 bases in the middle. In nucleotides, the CDR3 is TGCGCCGACAGCCAAGGATGGGGGAACACTGAAGCTTTCTTT. The encoded protein is CADSQGWGNTEAFF.

The chain links TRBV6-4 to TRBJ2-3; 8 bases fit TRBD1. The CDR3 has 14 amino acids. Per germline, CDR1 MRHNA and CDR2 SNTAGT. V lost 10 bases, J lost 1 base, and 7 bases stayed unmatched. The CDR3, as DNA: TGTGCCAACAGCGAGACAGGGGGCACAGATACGCAGTATTTT. Translated, it gives CANSETGGTDTQYF.

As to this clonotype: At one end the junction does not follow the germline gene, possibly because of a read error. The V and J genes are TRBV6-5 and TRBJ1-2; no firm D call. The CDR3 is made up of 17 amino acids. Germline V CDR1 and CDR2: MNHEY, SVGAGI. The CDR3 reads CASSSHGRRATNYGYIF. As DNA, the CDR3 is TGTGCAAGCAGTTCACATGGTCGGAGAGCGACTAACTATGGCTACATCTTC.

The gene calls are TRBV6-5 and TRBJ2-5; possible D gene TRBD2, 5 bases. Trimming removed 5 bases at V and 9 bases at J, with 19 bases between. Per the germline V gene, CDR1 is MNHEY and CDR2 is SVGAGI. CDR3 length: 14 amino acids. The CDR3 loop is CASSVTGTAEAQYF. As DNA, the CDR3 is TGTGCCAGCAGTGTTACCGGTACCGCGGAGGCCCAGTACTTC.

The chain recombines TRBV24-1 with TRBJ2-3; 8 positions agree with TRBD1. CDR1 is KGHDR, CDR2 SFDVKD, per germline. The junction had 3 bases not matched to a gene; V was cut back by 4 bases and J by 10 bases. This CDR3 spans 12 amino acids. In DNA, the CDR3 is TGTGCCACCAGTGAGGGACAGGTAGCGCAGTATTTT. It yields the protein CATSEGQVAQYF.

This clonotype occurred once. The V gene is TRBV20-1, the J gene TRBJ2-3; TRBD2 matches at 7 bases. The germline V gene has CDR1 DFQATT and CDR2 SNEGSKA (reference sequence). The CDR3 is made up of 14 amino acids. The CDR3 loop is CNTGTNGKSDTQYF. CDR3 in DNA: TGCAATACTGGGACTAACGGGAAATCAGATACGCAGTATTTT.

This sequence joins TRBV6-5 and TRBJ1-2; D is undetermined. The ends were cut back, 5 bases at V and 2 bases at J, with 24 bases in the middle. Germline CDR1 is MNHEY and CDR2 is SVGAGI. The CDR3 consists of 18 residues. The chain's CDR3 is CASSPSPPAYADNYGYTF. In DNA, the CDR3 is TGTGCCAGCAGTCCCTCACCCCCCGCTTACGCCGACAACTATGGCTACACCTTC.

As to this clonotype: Relative to the germline gene, one junction end is altered; a read error may explain this. J is TRBJ2-1 and V is TRBV6-5; D is unresolved. CDR1 MNHEY and CDR2 SVGAGI come from the germline V gene. CDR3 length: 17 residues. The CDR3 loop reads CAGSYSYRPSSYNEQFF. Written as DNA, the CDR3 is TGTGCCGGCAGTTATTCGTATAGGCCGAGCTCCTACAATGAGCAGTTCTTC.

Note on this clonotype: A much larger clone lies a single base off, so this may be a read error. The chain links TRBV20-1 to TRBJ2-3, with TRBD2 identical over 11 bases. This CDR3 comprises 18 residues. From germline, CDR1 is DFQATT and CDR2 SNEGSKA (reference sequence). The V and J ends lost 4 bases and 5 bases, in that order; junction bases with no gene match: 17. In nucleotides, the CDR3 is TGCAGTGCTATAGATCCACTAGCGGGGGACCTGCAGGGAGATACGCAGTATTTT. Protein sequence: CSAIDPLAGDLQGDTQYF.

This chain connects TRBV4-1 to TRBJ2-3; possible D gene TRBD2, 5 bases. This CDR3 has 14 amino acids. The V end lost 3 bases, the J end lost 6 bases, and 13 bases lay between the germline ends. Germline values: CDR1 MGHRA, CDR2 YSYEKL. The CDR3 nucleotides read TGCGCCAGCAGCCAGAGGGCGGGTGCTGATACGCAGTATTTT. Protein: CASSQRAGADTQYF.

Notes on this clonotype: A read error is possible here, since a much larger clone lies one base away. The chain has TRBV11-2 and TRBJ2-7; D gene uncertain. Germline CDR1 SGHAT, CDR2 FQNNGV. This CDR3 comprises 14 residues. In DNA form, the CDR3 reads TGTGTCAGCAGCTTAGGTCTGCCGTCCTACGAGCAGTACTTC. Its protein is CVSSLGLPSYEQYF.

This clonotype turned up a few times. A read error may account for a junction end that differs from germline. The gene calls are TRBV7-9 and TRBJ2-7, with 9 bases aligning to TRBD1. CDR1 and CDR2 (germline): SEHNR, FQNEAQ (reference sequence). CDR3 size: 13 residues. For the CDR3, the DNA is TGTGCCAGTACCCTGGACAGGGGTCGCGAGCAATATTTC. It encodes CASTLDRGREQYF.

This clonotype has only a few counts. A much larger clonotype is one base distant, so this may be a read error. This rearrangement joins TRBV6-6 to TRBJ2-3; 8 positions match TRBD1. This CDR3 comprises 15 residues. Germline values: CDR1 MNHNY, CDR2 SVGAGI (reference sequence). The CDR3 DNA reads as TGTGTCAGCAGTATTACAGGGGGTAGGACAGATACGCAGTATTTT. This sequence encodes CVSSITGGRTDTQYF.

Concerning this clonotype: The conserved final phenylalanine or tryptophan is absent from the CDR3, which likely points to a read error. V is TRBV11-2 and J is TRBJ2-2; D is perhaps TRBD1 (5 bases). The CDR3 consists of 15 residues. Per germline, CDR1 SGHAT and CDR2 FQNNGV. Trimming cost V 4 bases and J 5 bases, with 14 bases left between them. The CDR3 sequence: CASSSTGIITGELFS. The CDR3, as DNA: TGTGCCAGCAGCTCTACAGGTATAATTACCGGGGAGCTGTTTTCT.